This T cell receptor (beta chain) was obtained from a study of cytomegalovirus exposure and HLA in healthy donors. Overall study findings and caveats: Researchers had no immune exposure information except CMV serostatus available.

PCR amplification relied on 60 Vbeta primers (plus 13 Jbeta primers). The data were produced by immunoSEQ multiplex PCR, yet TCRdb's version contains in-frame clones alone and is incomplete. The sample holds around 74,000 clones; more than 75% are singletons and the top ten take 3% to 3.5%. A note on this clone: Its antigen remains unknown.

In germline, CDR1 is SGHVS, CDR2 FQNEAQ. The V end lost 1 base, the J end lost 5 bases, and 16 bases lay between the germline ends. The CDR3 is made up of 16 amino acids. Material: PBMCs. V gene TRBV7-8 combines with J gene TRBJ2-3; perhaps TRBD1 as D (6 bases). The clonotype comes from a man aged 35 to 55 in good health and CMV-seronegative. CDR3 sequence: CASSLVSRGFKDTQYF. Written as DNA, the CDR3 is TGTGCCAGCAGCTTAGTGTCCAGGGGTTTTAAAGATACGCAGTATTTT.